This paragraph covers one T cell receptor beta chain sequence. This entry is derived from a study of blood T cell repertoires in COVID-19. CDR1 MNHEY and CDR2 SMNVEV come from the germline V gene (reference sequence). This CDR3 region has 17 residues. The trim removed 6 bases at V and 0 bases at J, leaving 8 bases unmatched. TCRdb's table, derived via immunoSEQ multiplex PCR, lists solely in-frame clones and lacks some. Counted here are 200,000 to 250,000 clones, under 90% occurring once; the ten biggest clones make up 8% to 11%. The receptor's source is a woman at least 80 years old with COVID-19, enrolled during active disease. Sequencing was performed on peripheral blood. This rearrangement joins TRBV27 to TRBJ2-6; 7 bases align to TRBD1. The CDR3 sequence: CASRPGQQRSGANVLTF. CDR3 sequence (DNA): TGTGCCAGCAGGCCGGGACAGCAACGCTCTGGGGCCAACGTCCTGACTTTC.